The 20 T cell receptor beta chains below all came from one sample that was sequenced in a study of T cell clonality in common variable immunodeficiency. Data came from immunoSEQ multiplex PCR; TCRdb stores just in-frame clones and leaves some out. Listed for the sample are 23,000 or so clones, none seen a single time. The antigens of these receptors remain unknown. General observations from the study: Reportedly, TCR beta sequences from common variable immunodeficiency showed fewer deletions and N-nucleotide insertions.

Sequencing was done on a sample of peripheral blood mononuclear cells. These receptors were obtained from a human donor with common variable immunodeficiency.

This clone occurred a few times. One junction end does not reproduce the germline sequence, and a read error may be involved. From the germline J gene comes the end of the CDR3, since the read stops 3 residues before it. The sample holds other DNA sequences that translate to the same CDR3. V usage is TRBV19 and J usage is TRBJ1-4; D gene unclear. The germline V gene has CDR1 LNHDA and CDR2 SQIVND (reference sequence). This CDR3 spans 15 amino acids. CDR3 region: CASSMLSPANEKLFF. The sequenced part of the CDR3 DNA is TGTGCCAGCAGTATGCTTTCACCGGCTAATGAAAAA.

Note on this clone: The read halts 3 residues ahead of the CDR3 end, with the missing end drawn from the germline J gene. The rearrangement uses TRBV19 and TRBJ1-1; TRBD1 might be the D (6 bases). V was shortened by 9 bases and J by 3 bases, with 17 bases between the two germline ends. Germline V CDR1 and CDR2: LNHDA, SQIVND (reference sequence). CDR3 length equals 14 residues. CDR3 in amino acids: CASLPQGFHTEAFF. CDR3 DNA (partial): TGTGCCAGCTTACCTCAGGGGTTTCACACTGAA. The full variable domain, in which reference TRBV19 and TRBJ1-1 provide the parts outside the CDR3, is DGGITQSPKYLFRKEGQNVTLSCEQNLNHDAMYWYRQDPGQGLRLIYYSQIVNDFQKGDIAEGYSVSREKKESFPLTVTSAQKNPTAFYLCASLPQGFHTEAFFGQGTRLTVV.

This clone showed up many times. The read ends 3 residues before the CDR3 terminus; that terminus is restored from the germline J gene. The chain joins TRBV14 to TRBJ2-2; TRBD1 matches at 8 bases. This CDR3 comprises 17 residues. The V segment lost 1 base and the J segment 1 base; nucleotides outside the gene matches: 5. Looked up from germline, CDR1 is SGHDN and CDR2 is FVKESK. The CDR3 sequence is CASSQGGGTGNTGELFF. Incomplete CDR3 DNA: TGTGCCAGCAGCCAAGGTGGAGGGACAGGGAACACCGGGGAG.

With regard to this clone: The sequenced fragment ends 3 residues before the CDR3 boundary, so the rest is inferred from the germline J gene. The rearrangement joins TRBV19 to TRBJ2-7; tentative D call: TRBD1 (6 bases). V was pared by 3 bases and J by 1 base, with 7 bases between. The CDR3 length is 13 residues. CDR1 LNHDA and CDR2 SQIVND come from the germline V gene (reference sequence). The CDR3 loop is CASSMTGSYEQYF. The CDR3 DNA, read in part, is TGTGCCAGTAGTATGACAGGTTCCTACGAG.

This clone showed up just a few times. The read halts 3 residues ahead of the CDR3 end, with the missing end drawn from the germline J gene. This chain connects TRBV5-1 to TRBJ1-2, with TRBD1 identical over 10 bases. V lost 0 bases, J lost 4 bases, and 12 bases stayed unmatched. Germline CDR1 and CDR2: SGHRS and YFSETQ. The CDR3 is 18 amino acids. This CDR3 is CASSLAGGQGSLTYGYTF. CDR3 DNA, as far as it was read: TGCGCCAGCAGCTTGGCCGGGGGACAGGGGAGCTTAACCTATGGC.

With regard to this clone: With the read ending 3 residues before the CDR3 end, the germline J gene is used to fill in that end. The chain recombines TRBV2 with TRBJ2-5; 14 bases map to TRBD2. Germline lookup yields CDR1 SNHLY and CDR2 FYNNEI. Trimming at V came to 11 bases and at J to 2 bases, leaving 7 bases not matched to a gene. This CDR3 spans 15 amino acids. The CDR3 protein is CALRGTSGRQETQYF. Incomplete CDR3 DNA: TGTGCCCTGAGGGGGACTAGCGGGAGACAAGAGACC. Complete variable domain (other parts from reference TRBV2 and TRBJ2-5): EPEVTQTPSHQVTQMGQEVILRCVPISNHLYFYWYRQILGQKVEFLVSFYNNEISEKSEIFDDQFSVERPDGSNFTLKIRSTKLEDSAMYFCALRGTSGRQETQYFGPGTRLLVL.

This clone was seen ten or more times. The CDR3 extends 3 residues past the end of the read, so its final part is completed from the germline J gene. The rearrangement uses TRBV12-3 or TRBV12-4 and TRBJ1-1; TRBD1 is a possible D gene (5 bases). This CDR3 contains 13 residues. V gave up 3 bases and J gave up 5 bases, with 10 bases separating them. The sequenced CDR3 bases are TGTGCCAGCAGTTTCATGGGGCGAACTGAA. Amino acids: CASSFMGRTE. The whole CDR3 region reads CASSFMGRTEAFF.

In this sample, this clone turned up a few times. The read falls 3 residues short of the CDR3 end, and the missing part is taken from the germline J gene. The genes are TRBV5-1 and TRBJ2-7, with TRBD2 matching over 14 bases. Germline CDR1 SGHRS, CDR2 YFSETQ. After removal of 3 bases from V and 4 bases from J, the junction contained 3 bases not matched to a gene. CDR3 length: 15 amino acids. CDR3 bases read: TGCGCCAGCAGCTGGGGACTAGCGGGGGTATACGAG. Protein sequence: CASSWGLAGVYE. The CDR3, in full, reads CASSWGLAGVYEQYF.

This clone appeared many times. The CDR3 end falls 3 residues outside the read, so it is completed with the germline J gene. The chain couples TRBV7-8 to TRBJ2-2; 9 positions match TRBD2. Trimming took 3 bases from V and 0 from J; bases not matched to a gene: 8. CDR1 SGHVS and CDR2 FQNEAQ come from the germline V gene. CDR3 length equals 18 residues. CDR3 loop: CASSLDLAGLTNTGELFF. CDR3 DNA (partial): TGTGCCAGCAGCTTGGATCTAGCGGGGCTAACGAACACCGGGGAG.

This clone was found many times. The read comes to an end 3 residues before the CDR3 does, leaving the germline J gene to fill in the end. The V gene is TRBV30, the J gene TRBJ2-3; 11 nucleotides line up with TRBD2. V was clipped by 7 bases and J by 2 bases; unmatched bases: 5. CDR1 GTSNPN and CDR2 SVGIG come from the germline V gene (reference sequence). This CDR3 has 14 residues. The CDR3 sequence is CAFRLAGITDTQYF. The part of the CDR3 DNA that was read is TGTGCCTTCCGACTAGCGGGGATCACAGATACG.

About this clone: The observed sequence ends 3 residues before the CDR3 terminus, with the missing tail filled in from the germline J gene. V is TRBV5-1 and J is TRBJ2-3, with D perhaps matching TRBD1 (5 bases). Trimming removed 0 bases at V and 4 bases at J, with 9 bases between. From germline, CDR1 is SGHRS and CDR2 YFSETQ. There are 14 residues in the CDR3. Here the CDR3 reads CASSLGGPADTQYF. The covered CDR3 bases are TGCGCCAGCAGCTTGGGGGGCCCCGCAGATACG.

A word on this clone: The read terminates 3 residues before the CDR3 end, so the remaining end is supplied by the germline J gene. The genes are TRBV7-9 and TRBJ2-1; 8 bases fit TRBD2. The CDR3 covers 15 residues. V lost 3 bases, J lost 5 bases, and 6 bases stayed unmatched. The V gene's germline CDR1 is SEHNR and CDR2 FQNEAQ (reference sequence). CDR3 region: CASSLPGGGDNEQFF. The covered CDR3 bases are TGTGCCAGCAGCTTGCCGGGAGGGGGTGACAATGAG.

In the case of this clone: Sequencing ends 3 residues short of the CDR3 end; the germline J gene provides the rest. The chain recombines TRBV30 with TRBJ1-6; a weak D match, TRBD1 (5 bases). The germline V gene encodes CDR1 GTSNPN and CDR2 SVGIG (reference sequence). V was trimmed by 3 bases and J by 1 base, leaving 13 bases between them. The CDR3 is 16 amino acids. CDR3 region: CAWSPAGGSYNSPLHF. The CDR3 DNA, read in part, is TGTGCCTGGAGCCCAGCGGGGGGTTCCTATAATTCACCC.

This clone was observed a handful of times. CDR3 in amino acids: CAWSRGDISYNSPLHF. CDR3 DNA, as far as it was read: TGTGCCTGGAGTAGAGGGGATATCTCCTATAATTCACCC. The J gene is TRBJ1-6, the V gene TRBV30; maybe TRBD1 (5 bases). Coverage ceases 3 residues before the CDR3 finishes, and the germline J gene fills in the end. V lost 2 bases and J 0 bases, leaving 11 bases between the germline ends. The CDR3 is 16 residues long. Germline V gene lookup returns CDR1 GTSNPN and CDR2 SVGIG (reference sequence).

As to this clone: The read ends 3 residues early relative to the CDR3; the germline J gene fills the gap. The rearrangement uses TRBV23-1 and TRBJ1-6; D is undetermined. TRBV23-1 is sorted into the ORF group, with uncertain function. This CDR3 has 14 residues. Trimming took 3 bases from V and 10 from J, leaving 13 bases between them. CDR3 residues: CASSHRLLVSPLHF. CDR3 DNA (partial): TGCGCCAGCAGTCATCGGTTGTTGGTCTCACCC.

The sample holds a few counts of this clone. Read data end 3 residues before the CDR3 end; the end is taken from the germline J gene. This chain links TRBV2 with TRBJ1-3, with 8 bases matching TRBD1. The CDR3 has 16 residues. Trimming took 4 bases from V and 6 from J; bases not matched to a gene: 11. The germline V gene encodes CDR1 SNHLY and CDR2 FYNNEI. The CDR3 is CASSGGRTGKENTIYF. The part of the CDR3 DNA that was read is TGTGCCAGCAGTGGGGGCAGGACAGGGAAGGAAAACACC.

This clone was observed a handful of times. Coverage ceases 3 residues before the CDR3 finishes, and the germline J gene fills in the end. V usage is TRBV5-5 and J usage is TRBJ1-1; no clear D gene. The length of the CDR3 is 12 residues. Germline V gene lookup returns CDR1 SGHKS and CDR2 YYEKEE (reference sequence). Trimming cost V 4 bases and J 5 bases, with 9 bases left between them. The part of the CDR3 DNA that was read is TGTGCCAGCAGCCGAGGAGGGACTGAA. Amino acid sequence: CASSRGGTE. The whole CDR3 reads CASSRGGTEAFF.

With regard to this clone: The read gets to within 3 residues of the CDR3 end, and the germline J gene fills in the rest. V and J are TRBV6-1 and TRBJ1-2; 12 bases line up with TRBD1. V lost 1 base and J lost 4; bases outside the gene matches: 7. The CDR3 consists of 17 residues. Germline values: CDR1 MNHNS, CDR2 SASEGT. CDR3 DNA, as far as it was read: TGTGCCAGCAGTGAAGGGTCGGGGACAGGGGGCATCTATGGC. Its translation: CASSEGSGTGGIYG. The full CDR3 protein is CASSEGSGTGGIYGYTF.

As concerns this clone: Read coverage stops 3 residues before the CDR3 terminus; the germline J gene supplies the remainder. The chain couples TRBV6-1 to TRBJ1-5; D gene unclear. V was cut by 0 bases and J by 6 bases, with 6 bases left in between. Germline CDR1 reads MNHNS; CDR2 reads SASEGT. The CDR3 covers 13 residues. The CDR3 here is CASSEARIQPQHF. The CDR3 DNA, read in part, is TGTGCCAGCAGTGAAGCGCGAATTCAGCCC.

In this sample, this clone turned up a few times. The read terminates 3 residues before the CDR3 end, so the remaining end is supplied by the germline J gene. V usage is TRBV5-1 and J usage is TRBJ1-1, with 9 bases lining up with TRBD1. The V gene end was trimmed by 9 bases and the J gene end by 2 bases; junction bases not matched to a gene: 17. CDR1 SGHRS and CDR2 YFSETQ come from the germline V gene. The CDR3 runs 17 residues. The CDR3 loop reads CATRPGGSGQGNTEAFF. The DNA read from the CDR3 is TGCGCCACCCGACCTGGAGGATCGGGACAGGGAAACACTGAA.